This T cell receptor beta chain is from a study of identical twins. Germline V gene data show CDR1 as DFQATT and CDR2 as SNEGSKA (reference sequence). The CDR3 length is 13 residues. The ends lost 7 bases at V and 8 bases at J; junction bases unmatched: 5. This clonotype showed up just a few times. The target antigen is unknown. Carrying unique molecular identifiers, the cDNA also gained a universal primer site through template switching. Using its own MiXCR run on the 5' RACE reads, TCRdb lists one record per CDR3 protein. The sample has about 520,000 distinct CDR3 sequences, approximately 22% seen once. Notes on the study in general: Conclusions relied on cross-sectional statistical analysis, not following the same donors. For out-of-frame alpha sequences shared by twins, low generation probability was in excess.

Separately, the same data were catalogued under a study of T cells expressing NK-cell markers. From that report: Topping the CD3+CD56-NKG2C+ fraction as well were these clonotypes, in a few donors.

The receptor was derived from a woman younger than 35 in good health. Sample: CD4+ T cells sorted from blood. The rearrangement uses TRBV20-1 and TRBJ2-1; 13 bases fit TRBD2. The CDR3 sequence: CSVTSGGKDEQFF. The CDR3 DNA reads as TGCAGTGTGACTAGCGGGGGGAAGGATGAGCAGTTCTTC.